The 8 T cell receptor beta chains in this list originate from one sample, sequenced in a study of early T cells in non-severe SARS-CoV-2 infection. TCRdb called the 5' RACE reads again in MiXCR, with one record for every CDR3 protein. Of about 33,000 distinct CDR3 sequences listed, around 4% are singletons. Sequencing input: whole blood. The receptors shown here come from an adult who was a healthcare worker with PCR-confirmed SARS-CoV-2 infection or an uninfected control (not recorded which).

This clonotype has more than one count but fewer than ten. The J gene is TRBJ2-7, the V gene TRBV10-3; D remains ambiguous. V lost 3 bases and J lost 0, with 0 bases in between. Germline CDR1 is ENHRY and CDR2 is SYGVKD. This CDR3 comprises 11 residues. In DNA form, the CDR3 reads TGTGCCATCAGTGACTCCTACGAGCAGTACGTC. This codes for CAISDSYEQYV.

About this clonotype itself: This may stem from a read error, because a much larger clone lies one nucleotide away. The chain joins TRBV29-1 to TRBJ2-2; D is possibly TRBD1 or TRBD2 (5 bases each). Per germline, CDR1 SQVTM and CDR2 ANQGSEA. This CDR3 region has 12 residues. CDR3 residues: CSVMEDTEELFF. The DNA of the CDR3 is TGCAGCGTGATGGAGGACACCGAGGAGCTGTTTTTT.

This clonotype was counted at least ten times. This chain connects TRBV2 to TRBJ2-5; D is unresolved. The germline V gene has CDR1 SNHLY and CDR2 FYNNEI. The CDR3 is made up of 12 amino acids. V lost 5 bases, J lost 3 bases, and 7 bases lay in between. The CDR3 coding sequence is TGTGCCAGCAGTCAAACGGAAGAGACCCAGTACTTC. Amino acids: CASSQTEETQYF.

This clonotype showed up many times. The CDR3 here is CSTRQPSTDTQYF. CDR3 DNA sequence: TGCAGCACTAGACAGCCTAGCACAGATACGCAGTATTTT. The chain carries TRBV29-1 and TRBJ2-3, with D tentatively TRBD1 or TRBD2 (5 bases each). CDR3 length: 13 residues. Trimming shortened V by 8 bases and J by 0 bases, and 12 bases separated the two germline ends. In germline, CDR1 is SQVTM, CDR2 ANQGSEA.

Ten or more counts support this clonotype. The chain has TRBV5-1 and TRBJ1-5; TRBD1 agrees at 9 bases. The CDR3 extends over 16 amino acids. Looked up from germline, CDR1 is SGHRS and CDR2 is YFSETQ. V was pared by 0 bases and J by 3 bases, with 4 bases of the junction left unmatched. DNA of the CDR3: TGCGCCAGCAGCTTGGGCGGGACAGGGCACAATCAGCCCCAGCATTTT. This translates into CASSLGGTGHNQPQHF.

This clonotype occurred many times. The CDR3 DNA reads as TGTGCCAGCAGTATAGCGGAATCGAACACCGGGGAGCTGTTTTTT. Protein: CASSIAESNTGELFF. This chain joins TRBV6-2 or TRBV6-3 and TRBJ2-2; D might be TRBD2 (6 bases). The germline V and J ends were trimmed by 5 bases and 0 bases, with 10 bases remaining between them. The CDR3 runs to 15 residues. Germline V gene data show CDR1 as MNHEY and CDR2 as SVGEGT.

The table lists this clonotype with many counts. This rearrangement joins TRBV20-1 to TRBJ2-7, with D possibly matching TRBD2 (6 bases). Germline V gives CDR1 DFQATT, CDR2 SNEGSKA (reference sequence). CDR3 length: 14 amino acids. V was cut by 7 bases and J by 0 bases, with 16 bases left in between. Written as DNA, the CDR3 is TGCAGTGTCCCCCGGGAGCGGAGCTCCTACGAGCAGTACTTC. Translated, it gives CSVPRERSSYEQYF.

This clonotype was detected many times. The genes are TRBV7-3 and TRBJ1-2; D is unresolved. V was trimmed by 5 bases and J by 2 bases, leaving 18 bases between them. Germline V CDR1 and CDR2: SGHTA, FQGTGA. The CDR3 contains 16 residues. CDR3 DNA sequence: TGTGCCAGCAGCCCAACCCCGGACGAGTGGAACTATGGCTACACCTTC. Encoded protein: CASSPTPDEWNYGYTF. Full variable domain (rest looked up from reference TRBV7-3 and TRBJ1-2): GAGVSQTPSNKVTEKGKYVELRCDPISGHTALYWYRQSLGQGPEFLIYFQGTGAADDSGLPNDRFFAVRPEGSVSTLKIQRTERGDSAVYLCASSPTPDEWNYGYTFGSGTRLTVV.